This T cell receptor beta chain is drawn from a study of T cell clonality in common variable immunodeficiency. Findings of the study overall: In common variable immunodeficiency, TCR beta chains reportedly carried fewer deletions and N-nucleotide insertions.

TCRdb's table, derived via immunoSEQ multiplex PCR, lists solely in-frame clones and lacks some. In total the sample includes around 32,000 clones, none of them seen once. Note on this clone: Its cognate antigen is unknown. With the read ending 3 residues before the CDR3 end, the germline J gene is used to fill in that end.

V dropped 9 bases and J dropped 5 bases, with 17 bases sitting between them. Germline loops: CDR1 SNHLY, CDR2 FYNNEI. This CDR3 spans 15 amino acids. Sequenced: peripheral blood mononuclear cells. This sequence was found in a human donor with common variable immunodeficiency. The J gene is TRBJ1-6, the V gene TRBV2; D is perhaps TRBD1 (5 bases). Incomplete CDR3 DNA: TGTGCCAGTCTCATCGGCAGGGCACATAATTCACCC. Its translation: CASLIGRAHNSP. The complete CDR3 protein is CASLIGRAHNSPLHF.